The sequence of this T cell receptor beta chain was determined in a study of OX40 agonist ivuxolimab in advanced cancers. Whole-study findings and limits: Normalized T-cell clonal expansion was also low in some nonresponders. More expanded clones were found, on average, in CD8+ than in CD4+ T cells.

Of note for this clone: Its antigen is currently unknown.

Libraries were prepared by immunoSEQ multiplex PCR; TCRdb keeps only in-frame clonotypes and omits some of them. Of about 80,000 clones listed, about 88% were seen once; the top ten hold 10% to 15%. From germline, CDR1 is SGDLS and CDR2 YYNGEE. Trimming removed 4 bases from V and 9 bases from J; junction bases left unmatched: 10. The CDR3 covers 15 residues. The sample consisted of CD4+ or CD8+ T cells sorted from blood, taken in a trial of the OX40 agonist ivuxolimab. The chain carries TRBV9 and TRBJ2-1; 10 nucleotides align to TRBD2. The receptor's source is an adult with an advanced solid tumor such as melanoma, head and neck, liver or kidney cancer. The CDR3 sequence: CASSPIAGGGSEQFF. CDR3 DNA sequence: TGTGCCAGCAGCCCTATAGCGGGAGGAGGGAGTGAGCAGTTCTTC.